Below are 26 T cell receptor beta chains sequenced from a single sample in a study of human T cells and chemical hapten exposure. This sample's time point: patch test 1, 2 weeks after DPC sensitization. As to treatment: therapeutic diphenylcyclopropenone sensitization with weekly scalp DPC. TCRdb called the RACE reads again in MiXCR, with one record for every CDR3 protein. Among roughly 160,000 distinct CDR3 sequences listed, about 14% were seen once. The input for sequencing was whole blood, taken in connection with sensitization to the hapten diphenylcyclopropenone (DPC). The receptors come from a woman aged 30 to 39 with alopecia areata. Some clones in this sample may be carry-over from other donors' samples.

A remark on this clonotype: A clone one base away is much larger, so this may be a read error. The CDR3 loop is CSAPPLQGSSGPPHF. The CDR3 coding sequence is TGCAGTGCCCCCCCCCTACAGGGTAGCTCCGGGCCCCCCCACTTT. The chain has TRBV20-1 and TRBJ1-6; TRBD1 is a possible D gene (6 bases). Germline V gene sequence: CDR1 DFQATT, CDR2 SNEGSKA (reference sequence). The CDR3 runs to 15 residues.

This chain joins TRBV5-4 and TRBJ2-1; TRBD1 matches 7 bases. The CDR3 has 12 residues. With 4 bases clipped from V and 8 bases from J, the junction kept 3 bases outside the gene matches. The germline V gene encodes CDR1 SGHNT and CDR2 YYREEE (reference sequence). The CDR3 DNA reads TGTGCCAGCAGCCACGGACAGGATGAGCAGTTCTTC. It translates to CASSHGQDEQFF. Together with reference TRBV5-4 and TRBJ2-1, the CDR3 gives the full variable domain: ETGVTQSPTHLIKTRGQQVTLRCSSQSGHNTVSWYQQALGQGPQFIFQYYREEENGRGNFPPRFSGLQFPNYSSELNVNALELDDSALYLCASSHGQDEQFFGPGTRLTVL.

This clonotype was recorded at least ten times. This chain uses TRBV12-3 or TRBV12-4 with TRBJ2-5; D gene unclear. This CDR3 is 14 amino acids long. V lost 7 bases to trimming and J lost 0 bases, with 12 bases between them. The CDR3 loop is CASTNLMYQETQYF. For the CDR3, the DNA is TGTGCCAGCACAAACCTTATGTACCAAGAGACCCAGTACTTC.

This chain uses TRBV5-4 with TRBJ2-2; D is undetermined. V lost 3 bases and J lost 6, with 12 bases in between. The CDR3 is made up of 14 amino acids. Germline V gene lookup returns CDR1 SGHNT and CDR2 YYREEE (reference sequence). The CDR3: CASSSSVSAGELFF. DNA of the CDR3: TGTGCCAGCAGCTCCTCAGTGTCGGCCGGGGAGCTGTTTTTT.

This clonotype was seen a few times. The gene calls are TRBV12-3 or TRBV12-4 and TRBJ1-2, with a tentative D call TRBD1 (5 bases). This CDR3 contains 14 residues. V lost 4 bases and J lost 2, with 11 bases in between. CDR3 protein: CASSSGLLNYGYTF. For the CDR3, the DNA is TGTGCCAGCAGTTCGGGACTGTTGAACTATGGCTACACCTTC.

As for this clonotype: One end of the junction fails to match germline, which may point to a read error. The rearrangement uses TRBV7-7 and TRBJ1-3, with D unclear. The CDR3 has 14 amino acids. Germline V lookup: CDR1 SSHAT, CDR2 FNYEAQ (reference sequence). CDR3 protein: CASSPIPFGNTIYF. CDR3 nucleotide sequence: TGTGCTAGCAGTCCGATCCCTTTTGGAAACACCATATATTTT.

This clonotype was found a few times. The V and J genes are TRBV29-1 and TRBJ2-5; D is uncertain. From germline, CDR1 is SQVTM and CDR2 ANQGSEA. The CDR3 extends over 10 amino acids. The V end lost 4 bases, the J end lost 4 bases, and 4 bases lay between the germline ends. CDR3 sequence (DNA): TGCAGCGTTGCCGGAGAGACCCAGTACTTC. Its protein is CSVAGETQYF.

The chain is built from TRBV27 and TRBJ2-1; TRBD2 aligns across 12 bases. CDR1 is MNHEY and CDR2 is SMNVEV in the germline V gene (reference sequence). V dropped 4 bases and J dropped 5; count of bases not matched to a gene: 9. The CDR3 length is 17 residues. The CDR3 region is CASSSHPLAGGHNEQFF. CDR3 sequence (DNA): TGTGCCAGCAGTTCCCATCCGCTAGCGGGAGGGCACAATGAGCAGTTCTTC.

Regarding this clonotype: Because it lacks the conserved phenylalanine or tryptophan at the end, this CDR3 is likely a read error. Because the CDR3's place on the DNA is in doubt, the DNA is left out and the CDR3 is given as listed by TCRdb. The chain links TRBV6-1 to TRBJ2-7; TRBD1 was called by the table and not checked on the DNA. Both ends counted, the CDR3 spans 12 residues. CDR1 is MNHNS, CDR2 SASEGT, per germline. The CDR3 sequence: CASSEAQRDREI.

This sequence joins TRBV2 and TRBJ1-4; D call uncertain. V was cut by 2 bases and J by 0 bases, with 10 bases left in between. CDR1 is SNHLY and CDR2 is FYNNEI in the germline V gene. The CDR3 covers 16 residues. The CDR3 here is CASSERAASTNEKLFF. In DNA form, the CDR3 reads TGTGCCAGCAGTGAAAGGGCAGCTTCAACTAATGAAAAACTGTTTTTT.

This clonotype was observed many times. The chain uses TRBV20-1 and TRBJ1-5, with TRBD1 matching 11 bases. The CDR3 is 14 amino acids. Germline loops: CDR1 DFQATT, CDR2 SNEGSKA (reference sequence). The ends lost 3 bases at V and 7 bases at J; junction bases unmatched: 5. The CDR3 DNA sequence: TGCAGTGCTAGGCCGGGGACAGGGGGACAGCCCCAGCATTTT. Encoded protein: CSARPGTGGQPQHF.

V is TRBV24-1 and J is TRBJ2-2, with D unclear. The germline V and J ends were trimmed by 7 bases and 7 bases, with 9 bases remaining between them. The CDR3 runs to 12 residues. Per the germline V gene, CDR1 is KGHDR and CDR2 is SFDVKD. The CDR3 loop reads CATSTVGGELFF. The DNA for the CDR3 is TGTGCCACCAGCACTGTTGGCGGGGAGCTGTTTTTT.

This chain links TRBV9 with TRBJ2-1; no reliable D call. Germline lookup yields CDR1 SGDLS and CDR2 YYNGEE. The V and J ends lost 0 bases and 0 bases respectively, with 7 bases between them. This CDR3 has 15 amino acids. The CDR3 loop reads CASSVGPSSYNEQFF. CDR3 coding DNA: TGTGCCAGCAGCGTAGGGCCGAGCTCCTACAATGAGCAGTTCTTC.

This clonotype has just a few counts. The chain couples TRBV28 to TRBJ1-4; 7 nucleotides match TRBD1. V dropped 2 bases and J dropped 5; count of bases not matched to a gene: 5. Germline-derived CDR1 and CDR2 are MDHEN and SYDVKM. This CDR3 is built from 15 residues. CDR3 in amino acids: CASSLEGTANEKLFF. For the CDR3, the DNA is TGTGCCAGCAGTTTAGAGGGGACAGCAAATGAAAAACTGTTTTTT.

This sequence joins TRBV12-3 or TRBV12-4 and TRBJ2-7; TRBD2 aligns across 9 bases. V lost 1 base to trimming and J lost 10 bases; unmatched junction nucleotides: 5. The CDR3 sequence is 13 residues long. CDR3 nucleotides: TGTGCCAGCAGTTTAGAGGGACTAGCCTCTCAGTACTTC. Translating gives CASSLEGLASQYF.

Many counts were recorded for this clonotype. The V call is TRBV2, the J call TRBJ2-7, with TRBD1 matching over 8 bases. This CDR3 contains 13 residues. Germline values: CDR1 SNHLY, CDR2 FYNNEI. V lost 6 bases, J lost 3 bases, and 4 bases stayed unmatched. The CDR3 loop is CASRDRALYEQYF. The CDR3 region has the DNA TGTGCCAGCAGGGACAGGGCCCTCTACGAGCAGTACTTC.

This clonotype was recorded at least ten times. The chain is built from TRBV5-1 and TRBJ2-2; 10 bases line up with TRBD1. J gave up 4 bases and V 0 bases, and 0 bases lay outside the gene matches. Germline values: CDR1 SGHRS, CDR2 YFSETQ. The CDR3 is 15 residues long. CDR3 sequence (DNA): TGCGCCAGCAGCTTGGGGGACAGGGGCACCGGGGAGCTGTTTTTT. Its translation is CASSLGDRGTGELFF.

This clonotype turned up a few times. The gene calls are TRBV6-5 and TRBJ2-2; D is undetermined. This CDR3 spans 14 amino acids. Germline V CDR1 and CDR2: MNHEY, SVGAGI. Trimming left V 6 bases short and J 3 bases short, with 11 bases between. The CDR3 region is CASSRQEYTGELFF. In DNA, the CDR3 is TGTGCCAGCAGCCGCCAGGAGTACACCGGGGAGCTGTTTTTT.

This clonotype was seen ten or more times. The V and J genes are TRBV6-1 and TRBJ2-3; TRBD2 is a possible D gene (5 bases). This CDR3 region has 16 residues. Between the trimmed V and J ends, which lost 0 bases and 6 bases, there was a span of 16 bases. Germline CDR1 is MNHNS and CDR2 is SASEGT. The CDR3 DNA is TGTGCCAGCAGTGAAGCGGCTGGGAGCCGAGCCGATACGCAGTATTTT. This sequence encodes CASSEAAGSRADTQYF.

This clonotype showed up just a few times. The genes are TRBV5-5 and TRBJ1-6, with 7 nucleotides matching TRBD1. CDR1 is SGHKS, CDR2 YYEKEE, per germline (reference sequence). After removal of 0 bases from V and 5 bases from J, the junction contained 5 bases not matched to a gene. The CDR3 has 16 amino acids. The CDR3 region has the DNA TGTGCCAGCAGCTTGGAGGAGGGGGCGCATAATTCACCCCTCCACTTT. Protein sequence: CASSLEEGAHNSPLHF.

V is TRBV20-1 and J is TRBJ2-1; 11 bases are shared with TRBD2. In germline, CDR1 is DFQATT, CDR2 SNEGSKA (reference sequence). Trimming cost V 0 bases and J 8 bases; bases outside gene matches: 15. The length of the CDR3 is 18 residues. CDR3 sequence reads: CSARDTGLADPRWDEQFF. The DNA for the CDR3 is TGCAGTGCTAGAGATACGGGACTAGCGGACCCCCGCTGGGATGAGCAGTTCTTC.

The chain employs TRBV12-3 or TRBV12-4 and TRBJ1-1; tentative D call: TRBD1 (5 bases). Trimming removed 7 bases from V and 4 bases from J, with 16 bases in between. This CDR3 spans 14 amino acids. The CDR3 DNA follows: TGTGCCAGCACCCTAATGGGAGGGGCCACTGAAGCTTTCTTT. The encoded protein is CASTLMGGATEAFF.

The chain uses TRBV3-1 and TRBJ1-2, with D possibly TRBD1 on 5 matching bases. Germline lookup yields CDR1 LGHDT and CDR2 YNNKEL (reference sequence). CDR3 length: 14 residues. Trimming stripped 2 bases from V and 8 bases from J, with 15 bases between. The CDR3 region has the DNA TGTGCCAGCAGCCAAATACAGGACCGCCGCGGCTACACCTTC. Amino acids: CASSQIQDRRGYTF.

CDR3 in amino acids: CASSEGQGAYEQYF. The DNA for the CDR3 is TGTGCCAGCAGTGAAGGACAGGGGGCCTACGAGCAGTACTTC. V gene TRBV25-1 combines with J gene TRBJ2-7; 10 bases are shared with TRBD1. After removal of 2 bases from V and 2 bases from J, the junction contained 0 bases not matched to a gene. Germline values: CDR1 MGHDK, CDR2 SYGVNS. This CDR3 is built from 14 residues.

This clonotype occurred many times. The chain employs TRBV20-1 and TRBJ2-7; tentative D call: TRBD2 (5 bases). Trimming removed 3 bases from V and 6 bases from J, with 6 bases in between. The germline V gene has CDR1 DFQATT and CDR2 SNEGSKA (reference sequence). This CDR3 has 10 amino acids. CDR3: CSASGVEQYF. The CDR3 DNA reads as TGCAGTGCTAGCGGGGTCGAGCAGTACTTC.

This clonotype was counted ten times or more. V gene TRBV3-1 combines with J gene TRBJ2-7; no definite D call. This CDR3 has 16 amino acids. Trimming stripped 3 bases from V and 3 bases from J, with 18 bases between. Germline CDR1 is LGHDT and CDR2 is YNNKEL (reference sequence). For the CDR3, the DNA is TGTGCCAGCAGCCAGGCTCCGGTCTTCAGCATCTACGAGCAGTACTTC. This codes for CASSQAPVFSIYEQYF.